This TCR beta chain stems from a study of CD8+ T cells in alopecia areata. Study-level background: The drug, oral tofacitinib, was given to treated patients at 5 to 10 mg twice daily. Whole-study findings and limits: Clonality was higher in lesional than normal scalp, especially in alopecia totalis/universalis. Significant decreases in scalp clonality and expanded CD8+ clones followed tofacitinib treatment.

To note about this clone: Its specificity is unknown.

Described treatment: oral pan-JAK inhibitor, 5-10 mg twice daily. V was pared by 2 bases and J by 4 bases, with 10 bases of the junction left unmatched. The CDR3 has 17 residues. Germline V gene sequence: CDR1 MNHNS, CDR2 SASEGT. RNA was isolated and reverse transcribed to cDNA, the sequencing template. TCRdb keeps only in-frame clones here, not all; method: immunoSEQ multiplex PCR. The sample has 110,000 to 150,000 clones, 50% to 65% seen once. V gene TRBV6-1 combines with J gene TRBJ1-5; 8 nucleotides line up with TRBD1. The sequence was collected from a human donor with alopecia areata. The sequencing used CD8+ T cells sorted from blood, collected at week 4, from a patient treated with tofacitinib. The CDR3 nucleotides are TGTGCCAGCAGTGAATACCAGGGGGCGAGGTATAATCAGCCCCAGCATTTT. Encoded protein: CASSEYQGARYNQPQHF.